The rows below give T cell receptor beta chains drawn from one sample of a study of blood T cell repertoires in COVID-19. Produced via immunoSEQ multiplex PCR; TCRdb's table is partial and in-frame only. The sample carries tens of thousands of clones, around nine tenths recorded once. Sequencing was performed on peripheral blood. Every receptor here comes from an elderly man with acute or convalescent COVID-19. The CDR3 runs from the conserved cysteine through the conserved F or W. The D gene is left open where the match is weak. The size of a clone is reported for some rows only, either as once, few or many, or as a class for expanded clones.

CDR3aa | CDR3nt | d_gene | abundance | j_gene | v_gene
CSVRFRPQGMNTEAFF | TGCAGCGTTCGATTTCGACCGCAGGGGATGAACACTGAAGCTTTCTTT | . | . | TRBJ1-1 | TRBV29-1
CASSTTQGFTGELFF | TGTGCCAGCAGCACCACACAGGGATTCACCGGGGAGCTGTTTTTT | . | . | TRBJ2-2 | TRBV9
CASSEAGGEGNEKLFF | TGTGCCAGCAGTGAAGCGGGAGGAGAGGGTAATGAAAAACTGTTTTTT | . | once | TRBJ1-4 | TRBV6-1
CASSVTPNYGYTF | TGTGCCAGCAGTGTGACACCGAACTATGGCTACACCTTC | . | once | TRBJ1-2 | TRBV2
CASSLAPGQGARYGYTF | TGTGCCAGCAGCTTAGCCCCAGGACAGGGGGCGAGGTATGGCTACACCTTC | TRBD1 | . | TRBJ1-2 | TRBV7-2
CASSQPGTAHQETQYF | TGTGCCAGCAGCCAACCCGGGACAGCCCACCAAGAGACCCAGTACTTC | TRBD1 | . | TRBJ2-5 | TRBV3-1/TRBV3-2
CAWSAGGGSATQYF | TGTGCCTGGAGCGCCGGGGGGGGCTCCGCTACGCAGTATTTT | TRBD2 | . | TRBJ2-3 | TRBV30
CASADRGRPNQPQHF | TGTGCCAGTGCAGACAGGGGGCGTCCGAATCAGCCCCAGCATTTT | TRBD1 | . | TRBJ1-5 | TRBV19
CASRTTGGVNSPLHF | TGTGCCAGCAGGACTACAGGGGGCGTTAATTCACCCCTCCACTTT | TRBD1 | . | TRBJ1-6 | TRBV6-5
CASSPPTSGGAGTDTQYF | TGCGCCAGCAGCCCTCCGACTAGCGGGGGGGCTGGGACAGATACGCAGTATTTT | TRBD2 | . | TRBJ2-3 | TRBV5-1
CASSPILPGLADYEQYF | TGTGCCAGCAGCCCAATACTTCCGGGACTAGCGGACTACGAGCAGTACTTC | TRBD2 | . | TRBJ2-7 | TRBV3-1/TRBV3-2
CASSPRQQETQYF | TGTGCCAGCTCACCTCGACAGCAAGAGACCCAGTACTTC | . | . | TRBJ2-5 | TRBV18
CASSYYPGQPQHF | TGTGCCAGCAGTTACTATCCCGGGCAGCCCCAGCATTTT | . | . | TRBJ1-5 | TRBV6-5
CASSPLAGSVEQYF | TGTGCCAGCAGCCCACTAGCGGGGTCTGTCGAGCAGTACTTC | TRBD2 | few | TRBJ2-7 | TRBV5-4
CASRLSVSSYEQYF | TGTGCCAGCCGTTTGTCAGTAAGCTCCTACGAGCAGTACTTC | . | . | TRBJ2-7 | TRBV6-5
CASSSPGQASNYEQYF | TGTGCCAGCAGTTCCCCGGGACAGGCATCAAACTACGAGCAGTACTTC | TRBD1 | . | TRBJ2-7 | TRBV6-6
CASSRDPGTGELFF | TGCGCCAGCAGCCGTGACCCGGGCACCGGGGAGCTGTTTTTT | . | . | TRBJ2-2 | TRBV4-1
CASSYSPGEGDTEAFF | TGTGCCAGCAGTTACAGCCCAGGGGAGGGGGACACTGAAGCTTTCTTT | . | . | TRBJ1-1 | TRBV6-5
CASSLDPSSYNEQFF | TGCGCCAGCAGCTTGGATCCCAGCTCCTACAATGAGCAGTTCTTC | . | . | TRBJ2-1 | TRBV5-1